The present T cell receptor (beta chain) was sequenced within a study of cytomegalovirus exposure and HLA in healthy donors. The PCR ran on 60 Vbeta and 13 Jbeta primers. Produced via immunoSEQ multiplex PCR; TCRdb's table is partial and in-frame only. This sample has 130,000 or so clones, with 82% found just once. The CDR3 totals 15 residues. Trimming left V 1 base short and J 3 bases short, with 13 bases between. Germline-derived CDR1 and CDR2 are MNHNS and SASEGT. For this clone: What it binds is unknown.

Study-level findings and limits: HLA alleles showed associations with 16,951 TCR beta sequences in a later analysis, at a 0.05 false discovery rate.

The clonotype was recovered from a woman in her 50s in good health and CMV-seropositive. The sequencing input was PBMCs. The J gene is TRBJ2-7, the V gene TRBV6-1; a possible D gene is TRBD2 (5 bases). CDR3 coding DNA: TGTGCCAGCAGTGAAGTAGGGAGCCGTAGCTACGAGCAGTACTTC. It is translated as CASSEVGSRSYEQYF.